This note documents a single TCR beta chain sequence. The sample belongs to a study of CD4+ T cells in melanoma. Produced via immunoSEQ multiplex PCR; TCRdb's table is partial and in-frame only. This sample has 6,000 to 8,500 clones, with about three fifths found just once. Sequenced material: cells from a culture (not recorded whether cultured in vitro). This receptor was identified in a human donor with melanoma.

The CDR3 here is CASSPGRGRVSIQYF. For the CDR3, the DNA is TGTGCCAGTTCCCCCGGCCGGGGGCGGGTGAGCATTCAGTACTTC. The V gene is TRBV19, the J gene TRBJ2-4; possibly TRBD1 or TRBD2 for D (6 bases each). The germline CDR1 and CDR2 sequences are LNHDA and SQIVND (reference sequence). With 8 bases removed from V and 9 bases from J, the gap between germline ends came to 23 bases. CDR3 length: 15 residues.